Described below is a single T cell receptor beta chain sequence and its context. Its specific antigen is unknown. Base qualities are missing; no much larger clone stands one base away. The data are from a study of blood T cell repertoires in COVID-19 (dated by TCRdb to 2018 to 2020). Regarding the research as a whole: The collaborator samples originated in the United States, Italy and Spain and spanned the acute and convalescent phases of COVID-19. The material from the prospective study consisted of cDNA or gDNA derived from T cells, B-cell-depleted T cells, or PBMCs. Subjects who had been exposed to COVID-19, were actively infected with it, or had recovered from it provided the deeply sampled blood TCRbeta repertoires that made up the dataset. The repertoires were released in a freely available public database meant as a resource for research on the immune response to SARS-CoV-2. The samples were drawn from the first 160 participants of the ongoing ImmuneRACE study and from 1,200 or so subjects provided by 6 global collaborators. Nearly every sample came with metadata listing a de-identified subject ID, COVID-19 status, age in years and sex. Where available, HLA class I and class II types were taken from metadata supplied by the sample provider and were not determined by assay-based typing.

The immunoSEQ Assay, a bias-controlled multiplex PCR, was used to amplify TCRbeta CDR3 regions from genomic DNA. Per the source publication's procedure: The number of nucleated cells in each sample was estimated by amplification of reference gene primers within the assay. To quantify the absolute abundance of each unique TCRbeta CDR3 rearrangement, sequence reads were collapsed and filtered. For each sample, productive Simpson clonality was calculated as the square root of Simpson's diversity index over productive rearrangements. TCRdb took over this immuneACCESS table, retaining in-frame rearrangements with V and J assigned. Such tables are incomplete; in checked studies, under half of the missing clones stem from an unresolved V gene, and the remainder is unexplained. From that table come the V and J calls and clone size; the DNA was used to work out D and trimming. The table for this sample lists some 320,000 clones; almost 85% of them were counted only once. 7.2% of the sample is taken by the ten largest.

V sheds 6 bases and J sheds 5 bases, leaving 11 bases between their ends. The CDR3 numbers 13 residues from cysteine through phenylalanine. Only CDR3 DNA is held: 39 bases, read in frame from base 1. What the research found in general, with its limitations: How much clinical and demographic metadata was included differed by source and by participant, and the metadata was provided uncurated.

Collaborating institutions collected whole blood in K2EDTA tubes following their own protocols. Collaborator samples were shipped for TCRbeta analysis as frozen whole blood, isolated PBMCs, or DNA extracted from either sample type. This receptor chain uses TRBV12-3 or TRBV12-4 and TRBJ2-1; TRBD2 is perhaps the D gene, given 6 matching bases. The specimen sequenced was peripheral blood. The sequence came from a human donor in a cohort sampled during active COVID-19. The CDR3 region reads CASSPGEDNEQFF. The nucleotides read TGTGCCAGCAGCCCGGGGGAGGACAATGAGCAGTTCTTC.